The T cell receptor (beta chain) described here comes from a study of shared T cell receptors in the human thymus. Trimming stripped 4 bases from V and 4 bases from J, with 10 bases between. The V gene's germline CDR1 is SGHTA and CDR2 FQGNSA. The CDR3 runs to 13 residues. The assay was immunoSEQ multiplex PCR, and TCRdb's table has in-frame clones only and misses some. Of hundreds of thousands of clones in the sample, about 89% are singletons; the top ten hold 0.0094%. This sample also belongs to another study, concerning human thymus T cells. That paper states: Donors consisted of healthy Finnish infants (having corrective surgery for congenital heart defects). The source of the thymus tissue was resections taken during corrective heart surgery. Within thymic and blood repertoires, V and J gene usage appeared to be biased. There were highly overlapping thymic repertoires among unrelated individuals, as related research reported.

The chain has TRBV7-2 and TRBJ2-5; D is possibly TRBD2 (5 bases). The TCR sequence derives from a boy in the first two years of life with a congenital heart defect. The sample comprised thymocytes. The CDR3 nucleotides are TGTGCCAGCAGCTATGCGCGGGCAGAGACCCAGTACTTC. This translates into CASSYARAETQYF.